The count of the clone carrying this TCR beta chain is one. Its antigen is currently unknown. The primer mix had 60 Vbeta and 13 Jbeta primers. Profiling relied on immunoSEQ multiplex PCR, and the TCRdb table lists in-frame clones only, not all of them. The sample lists about 62,000 clones; around 75% were seen once. This sample stems from a study of cytomegalovirus exposure and HLA in healthy donors. As for the study in general: Caucasian-associated ancestry cluster membership applied to about 83% of about 370 genotyped donors.

Per germline, CDR1 MNHNS and CDR2 SASEGT. Trimming cost V 5 bases and J 8 bases; bases outside gene matches: 12. The CDR3 is 15 amino acids. Findings and limits, study-wide: An analysis was carried out later, and it reportedly showed fewer N-insertions in an Asian-associated ancestry cluster than the roughly 700-donor mean.

The chain recombines TRBV6-1 with TRBJ2-1; 7 bases align to TRBD2. The specimen was PBMCs. The receptor was isolated from a man aged 55 to 70 in good health and CMV-seropositive. The CDR3 here is CASSTPGLPRDEQFF. In DNA, the CDR3 is TGTGCCAGCAGTACCCCGGGACTACCTCGGGATGAGCAGTTCTTC.